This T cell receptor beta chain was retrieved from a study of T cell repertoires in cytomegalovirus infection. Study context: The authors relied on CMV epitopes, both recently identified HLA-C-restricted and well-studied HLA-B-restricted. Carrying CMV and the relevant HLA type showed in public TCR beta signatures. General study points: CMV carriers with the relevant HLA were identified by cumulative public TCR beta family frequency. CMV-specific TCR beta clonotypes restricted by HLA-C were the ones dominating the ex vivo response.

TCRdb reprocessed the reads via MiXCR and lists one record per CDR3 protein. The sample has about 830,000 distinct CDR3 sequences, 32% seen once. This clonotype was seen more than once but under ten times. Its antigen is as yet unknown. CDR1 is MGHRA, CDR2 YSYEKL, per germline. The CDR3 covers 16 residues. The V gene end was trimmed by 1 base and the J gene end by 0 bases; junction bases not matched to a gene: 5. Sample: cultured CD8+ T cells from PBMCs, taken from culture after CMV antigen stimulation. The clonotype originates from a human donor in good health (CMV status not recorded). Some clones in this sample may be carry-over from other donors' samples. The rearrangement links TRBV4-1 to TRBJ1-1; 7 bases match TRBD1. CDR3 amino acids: CASSQGAQGVNTEAFF. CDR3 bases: TGCGCCAGCAGCCAAGGCGCTCAGGGGGTGAACACTGAAGCTTTCTTT.